This TCR beta chain was recorded in a study of blood T cells in healthy people across ages (dated by TCRdb to 2013 to 2016). With regard to the full study: In model experiments, template switching captured roughly one uniquely barcoded TCR beta cDNA molecule for every two T cells. To avoid experimental bias, donors of different ages were spread randomly across the sequencing lanes. Using the same blood draw, the study looked at two additional independent replicas of 1 million unique cDNA reads for two donors, one aged 18 to 30 and the other aged 80 or older. The donors were divided into four age groups: young (average roughly 15 years), middle-aged (approximately 41), aged (about 60) and long-lived (about 90). To track age-related changes in TCR beta repertoire diversity, the study relied on deep sequencing normalized with unique cDNA molecular identifiers.

The paper as a whole reports these results and caveats: Conclusive comparison of naive and antigen-experienced compartments was prevented by the profiling of bulk unsorted PBMCs. Compared with the aged group, the long-lived group had more naive CD4+ T cells, fewer expanded clones and increased TCR diversity, a pattern suggesting age selection. Observed TCR beta diversity per million T cells fell roughly linearly with age, and a significant reduction was already apparent by age about 38. Because the CMV infection status of the donors was unknown, age-related changes in expanded clonotypes may potentially have been confounded. Observed TCR beta diversity correlated strongly with the percentage of naive T cells measured by flow cytometry. Estimates of total diversity based on one million sequenced T cells were considered lower bounds and underestimates.

Donors were roughly 40 systemically healthy Caucasian individuals from Russia aged roughly 6 to 90 years. About 10 milliliters of peripheral blood were collected from each donor into EDTA-treated Vacutainer tubes. Ficoll-Paque density-gradient centrifugation was used to isolate PBMCs, with at least 6 million obtained per sample. Trizol reagent was used to extract total RNA from the PBMCs, yielding at least 5 micrograms per sample. Naive CD45RAhigh/CD27high T cell percentages were measured by flow cytometry on a PBMC aliquot from every donor. The library came from 5' RACE. Sequencing was carried out with an Illumina HiSeq 2500. A second PCR of about 6 to 11 cycles was performed with a sample-barcoded 5' primer and a J-beta primer mix. Each TCR beta cDNA molecule received a unique molecular identifier from a template-switch 5' adaptor carrying 12 random nucleotides. Each sample yielded at least 2.5 million CDR3-containing paired-end reads. The Mint cDNA synthesis kit, primed by a TRBC-specific oligonucleotide, was used to synthesize first-strand cDNA from all RNA. After uracil-DNA glycosylase treatment, a first 18-cycle PCR used universal primers M1SS and BC2_uni_R on all cDNA. From the authors' description of their analysis: Normalization of each sample was performed by random selection of 1 million high-quality reads, each carrying a distinct molecular identifier. Instead of being binned into consensus sequences, reads that shared molecular identifiers were thrown out. MiTCR, set to a Q25 quality threshold and the strictest error-elimination algorithm, was used for CDR3 identification, clonotype clustering and error correction. Lower-bound total TCR beta diversity was estimated with a nonparametric unseen species model using Euler transformation. Through fastp at Q25 and MiXCR, TCRdb rebuilt clones from the public reads, retaining in-frame beta chains. Every entry covers one CDR3 protein and lists the most common genes and DNA from its rows. The V and J calls shown here were made by TCRdb, not taken from the authors' results. The sample table contains approximately 1.5 million distinct CDR3 sequences; only one count was recorded for approximately 42% of them. The top ten constitute about 4.1% of the sample.

A word on this clonotype: It lacks a known antigen. No qualities accompany the bases; no much larger clone lies one base away.

The CDR1 and CDR2 encoded by the germline V gene (reference sequence) are DFQATT and SNEGSKA. V drops 4 bases and J drops 7 bases, leaving 16 bases in between. The CDR3 sequence holds 13 residues, the cysteine and phenylalanine included. Left in the record is the CDR3 DNA by itself, 39 bases read in frame from the first base. The sequence derives from a woman between 18 and 30 years old in good health. The chain uses TRBV20-1 and TRBJ1-2; TRBD1 might be the D gene, on 5 matching bases. What was sequenced was blood. The nucleotides are TGCAGTGCTACGGCCAGGGAGGCAGGTGGCTACACCTTC. This translates into CSATAREAGGYTF.